This T cell receptor beta chain was sequenced for a study of neurological immune-mediated disorders. The cDNA came from 5'RACE with 10-nucleotide random UMIs. TCRdb processed the 5' RACE reads anew with MiXCR; each CDR3 protein has one entry. The profile shows about 120,000 distinct CDR3 sequences, about 3.2% of them singletons. This clonotype was recorded at least ten times. No antigen is known for it. The study, taken as a whole, reports: When the repertoires were grouped phylogenetically, those of 18 of the 34 multiple sclerosis patients came together in a single cluster of related CDR3 sequences, which points to a possible repertoire-level signature.

The receptor was isolated from a woman under 40 with multiple sclerosis. The sequenced sample was PBMCs.

As DNA, the CDR3 is TGCGCCAGTTCCCGGGACGGAAGTAATGAGCAGTTCTTC. It yields the protein CASSRDGSNEQFF. V gene TRBV5-1 combines with J gene TRBJ2-1; D may match TRBD1 or TRBD2 (5 bases each). The CDR3 spans 13 residues. The germline V and J ends were trimmed by 8 bases and 7 bases, with 16 bases remaining between them. Looked up from germline, CDR1 is SGHRS and CDR2 is YFSETQ.